Each of the 30 T cell receptor beta chains below was sequenced from the same sample in a study of T cell responses to AZD1222 COVID-19 vaccine. Method: immunoSEQ multiplex PCR; TCRdb's copy keeps in-frame clones and lacks some. This table has about 150,000 clones, around 85% appearing once. Sequencing used peripheral blood, obtained after recovery from COVID-19. The receptors stem from an adult who had recovered from COVID-19.

The V call is TRBV2, the J call TRBJ2-7; D gene unclear. The CDR3 totals 14 residues. The V end was cut by 7 bases, the J end by 0 bases, with 13 bases between. In germline, CDR1 is SNHLY, CDR2 FYNNEI. The CDR3 DNA follows: TGTGCCAGCACCCTAACGTCACCCTCCTACGAGCAGTACTTC. Its protein product is CASTLTSPSYEQYF. Variable domain in full (rest from reference TRBV2 and TRBJ2-7): EPEVTQTPSHQVTQMGQEVILRCVPISNHLYFYWYRQILGQKVEFLVSFYNNEISEKSEIFDDQFSVERPDGSNFTLKIRSTKLEDSAMYFCASTLTSPSYEQYFGPGTRLTVT.

The chain employs TRBV5-1 and TRBJ2-7; 14 bases align to TRBD2. The CDR3 spans 16 residues. The trim removed 4 bases at V and 5 bases at J, leaving 8 bases unmatched. Germline lookup yields CDR1 SGHRS and CDR2 YFSETQ. CDR3: CASSPGKTSGGDEQYF. CDR3 sequence (DNA): TGCGCCAGCAGCCCCGGCAAGACTAGCGGGGGGGACGAGCAGTACTTC.

This clone was seen a single time. The rearrangement uses TRBV5-6 and TRBJ1-2; D remains unclear. The CDR3 is 13 residues long. Trimming left V 0 bases short and J 6 bases short, with 9 bases between. Per germline, CDR1 SGHDT and CDR2 YYEEEE. The CDR3 region has the DNA TGTGCCAGCAGCTTGGGTCCCCTTGATGGCTACACCTTC. Translation gives CASSLGPLDGYTF.

This clone is a singleton in its sample. The chain employs TRBV5-1 and TRBJ2-3; a possible D gene is TRBD2 (5 bases). Germline values: CDR1 SGHRS, CDR2 YFSETQ. Trimming shortened V by 5 bases and J by 3 bases, and 16 bases separated the two germline ends. This CDR3 spans 15 amino acids. The CDR3 is CASSSSGAETDTQYF. In nucleotides, the CDR3 is TGCGCCAGCAGTTCGAGCGGCGCCGAGACAGATACGCAGTATTTT. The full variable domain, in which reference TRBV5-1 and TRBJ2-3 provide the parts outside the CDR3, is KAGVTQTPRYLIKTRGQQVTLSCSPISGHRSVSWYQQTPGQGLQFLFEYFSETQRNKGNFPGRFSGRQFSNSRSEMNVSTLELGDSALYLCASSSSGAETDTQYFGPGTRLTVL.

Comments on this clone: At the DNA level, this CDR3 is encoded by other sequences in the same sample as well. Written as DNA, the CDR3 is TGTGCCAGCAGCTTAGGTGCGAGCACAGATACGCAGTATTTT. Amino acids: CASSLGASTDTQYF. The chain combines TRBV7-9 with TRBJ2-3; D unresolved. The CDR3 extends over 14 amino acids. The ends were cut back, 1 base at V and 0 bases at J, with 5 bases in the middle. Germline-derived CDR1 and CDR2 are SEHNR and FQNEAQ (reference sequence).

The V gene is TRBV5-1, the J gene TRBJ1-6; D uncertain. Trimming removed 3 bases at V and 9 bases at J, with 10 bases between. CDR1 is SGHRS, CDR2 YFSETQ, per germline. CDR3 length: 13 amino acids. The CDR3 loop is CASSSSPGSPLHF. CDR3 in DNA: TGCGCCAGCAGCTCTTCGCCGGGTTCACCCCTCCACTTT.

V gene TRBV18 combines with J gene TRBJ1-2, with D maybe TRBD1 (6 bases). Germline V gives CDR1 KGHSH, CDR2 LQKENI. The CDR3 covers 14 residues. V lost 3 bases to trimming and J lost 2 bases, with 10 bases between them. DNA for the CDR3: TGTGCCAGCTCACCCAGGACAGACAACTATGGCTACACCTTC. Translating it yields CASSPRTDNYGYTF.

J is TRBJ1-1 and V is TRBV5-6, with D uncertain. V was trimmed by 1 base and J by 4 bases, leaving 8 bases between them. This CDR3 is built from 13 residues. Per germline, CDR1 SGHDT and CDR2 YYEEEE. The CDR3 sequence: CASSLPASTEAFF. The CDR3 DNA reads as TGTGCCAGCAGCTTGCCGGCGTCCACTGAAGCTTTCTTT.

This chain links TRBV27 with TRBJ1-2, with D tentatively TRBD1 (5 bases). Trimming took off 4 bases at V and 2 bases at J, with 11 bases between the two ends. CDR3 length: 14 residues. Per germline, CDR1 MNHEY and CDR2 SMNVEV (reference sequence). The CDR3 sequence: CASSSRQSNYGYTF. CDR3 bases: TGTGCCAGCAGTTCAAGACAGTCGAACTATGGCTACACCTTC.

This chain connects TRBV2 to TRBJ1-2; 8 bases are shared with TRBD1. Germline V lookup: CDR1 SNHLY, CDR2 FYNNEI. V shed 6 bases, J shed 5 bases, and the junction held 8 bases outside the gene matches. The length of the CDR3 is 14 residues. DNA for the CDR3: TGTGCCAGCAGAGGACAGGGCAACTCGTATGGCTACACCTTC. This sequence encodes CASRGQGNSYGYTF.

This chain connects TRBV6-6 to TRBJ2-5; D gene uncertain. Germline V gene sequence: CDR1 MNHNY, CDR2 SVGAGI (reference sequence). CDR3 length: 13 residues. V was cut by 4 bases and J by 1 base, with 7 bases left in between. DNA of the CDR3: TGTGCCAGCAGTTGGGTGTGCCAAGAGACCCAGTACTTC. Encoded protein: CASSWVCQETQYF.

This rearrangement joins TRBV24-1 to TRBJ2-2; no definite D call. The CDR3 consists of 14 residues. V lost 4 bases and J lost 8, with 13 bases in between. Germline loops: CDR1 KGHDR, CDR2 SFDVKD. Written as DNA, the CDR3 is TGTGCCACCAGTGACCCGACCATGACAGGGGAGCTGTTTTTT. This sequence encodes CATSDPTMTGELFF.

The rearrangement links TRBV19 to TRBJ1-1, with TRBD1 matching over 7 bases. This CDR3 is 15 amino acids long. Germline assignment: CDR1 LNHDA and CDR2 SQIVND (reference sequence). V lost 5 bases, J lost 0 bases, and 6 bases stayed unmatched. CDR3 in DNA: TGTGCCAGTAGTCTGGGACAGACCATGAACACTGAAGCTTTCTTT. Its protein product is CASSLGQTMNTEAFF.

The V call is TRBV19, the J call TRBJ1-1, with D perhaps matching TRBD1 (6 bases). The germline V gene has CDR1 LNHDA and CDR2 SQIVND (reference sequence). V was trimmed by 9 bases and J by 7 bases, leaving 36 bases between them. CDR3 length: 19 amino acids. The CDR3 region has the DNA TGTGCCAGAAAGACAAAAAAGTGGGGTGGTCGGGACACCAGGGATGAAGCTTTCTTT. The encoded protein is CARKTKKWGGRDTRDEAFF.

The V gene is TRBV27, the J gene TRBJ2-3; maybe TRBD1 (5 bases). The V end was cut by 2 bases, the J end by 7 bases, with 16 bases between. Germline V gene sequence: CDR1 MNHEY, CDR2 SMNVEV (reference sequence). The CDR3 totals 15 residues. In nucleotides, the CDR3 is TGTGCCAGCAGTTTAGACAGCTATCGGACGAATACGCAGTATTTT. This encodes CASSLDSYRTNTQYF.

This clone has just one count. The chain carries TRBV5-6 and TRBJ2-7, with 7 bases that match TRBD1. V shed 4 bases, J shed 2 bases, and the junction held 9 bases outside the gene matches. Germline-derived CDR1 and CDR2 are SGHDT and YYEEEE. This CDR3 is built from 15 residues. CDR3 loop: CASSGRDSITYEQYF. The CDR3, as DNA: TGTGCCAGCAGCGGCCGGGACAGCATAACCTACGAGCAGTACTTC.

The chain joins TRBV2 to TRBJ2-4; maybe TRBD2 (6 bases). Germline assignment: CDR1 SNHLY and CDR2 FYNNEI. Trimming took 2 bases from V and 1 from J, leaving 9 bases between them. The CDR3 has 15 amino acids. The CDR3, as DNA: TGTGCCAGCAGTGAATGGGGGGACGCCAAAAACATTCAGTACTTC. Translating gives CASSEWGDAKNIQYF.

The genes are TRBV12-2 and TRBJ1-3. TRBV12-2 is a listed pseudogene. The CDR3 is made up of 17 amino acids. CDR3 sequence reads: CASRLEFVGFAGNTIYF. CDR3 in DNA: TGTGCAAGTCGCTTAGAATTTGTGGGGTTCGCTGGAAACACCATATATTTT.

The genes are TRBV5-1 and TRBJ2-7; 12 nucleotides match TRBD2. After removal of 4 bases from V and 2 bases from J, the junction contained 4 bases not matched to a gene. The V gene's germline CDR1 is SGHRS and CDR2 YFSETQ. This CDR3 spans 15 amino acids. The CDR3 DNA reads TGCGCCAGCAGCCGACTAGCGGGGGAAGCCTACGAGCAGTACTTC. Its protein is CASSRLAGEAYEQYF. The full variable domain, completed using reference TRBV5-1 and TRBJ2-7, is KAGVTQTPRYLIKTRGQQVTLSCSPISGHRSVSWYQQTPGQGLQFLFEYFSETQRNKGNFPGRFSGRQFSNSRSEMNVSTLELGDSALYLCASSRLAGEAYEQYFGPGTRLTVT.

The V and J genes are TRBV2 and TRBJ1-4; no definite D call. Between the trimmed V and J ends, which lost 0 bases and 8 bases, there was a span of 16 bases. CDR1 SNHLY and CDR2 FYNNEI come from the germline V gene. The CDR3 is 16 amino acids. CDR3: CASSEALEGLGEKLFF. The CDR3 DNA follows: TGTGCCAGCAGTGAAGCGCTGGAGGGTCTAGGGGAAAAACTGTTTTTT. The complete variable domain, with remaining parts taken from reference TRBV2 and TRBJ1-4, reads EPEVTQTPSHQVTQMGQEVILRCVPISNHLYFYWYRQILGQKVEFLVSFYNNEISEKSEIFDDQFSVERPDGSNFTLKIRSTKLEDSAMYFCASSEALEGLGEKLFFGSGTQLSVL.

In this sample, this clone turned up a few times. The chain links TRBV28 to TRBJ1-3; maybe TRBD1 (5 bases). The CDR3 runs 15 residues. Between the trimmed V and J ends, which lost 4 bases and 4 bases, there was a span of 14 bases. The germline CDR1 and CDR2 sequences are MDHEN and SYDVKM. The CDR3 loop reads CASSSVQGGGNTIYF. For the CDR3, the DNA is TGTGCCAGCAGTTCTGTCCAGGGAGGGGGAAACACCATATATTTT. Full variable domain (remainder filled in from reference TRBV28 and TRBJ1-3): DVKVTQSSRYLVKRTGEKVFLECVQDMDHENMFWYRQDPGLGLRLIYFSYDVKMKEKGDIPEGYSVSREKKERFSLILESASTNQTSMYLCASSSVQGGGNTIYFGEGSWLTVV.

V and J are TRBV10-2 and TRBJ2-1; D is possibly TRBD1 or TRBD2 (6 bases each). There are 15 residues in the CDR3. Trimming took 0 bases from V and 7 from J, leaving 13 bases between them. In germline, CDR1 is WSHSY, CDR2 SAAADI. DNA of the CDR3: TGCGCCAGCAGTGAGTCGGGGGGCCTCTCGAATGAGCAGTTCTTC. As protein: CASSESGGLSNEQFF.

The V gene is TRBV9, the J gene TRBJ2-3; 10 nucleotides align to TRBD2. V shed 0 bases and J 4 bases; nucleotides not matched to a gene: 2. The CDR3 extends over 15 amino acids. Germline CDR1 and CDR2: SGDLS and YYNGEE. The CDR3 DNA sequence: TGTGCCAGCAGCGTAGAAGCGGGGGGGCCAGATACGCAGTATTTT. Protein: CASSVEAGGPDTQYF.

This chain joins TRBV28 and TRBJ1-6; D remains unclear. The V and J ends lost 7 bases and 3 bases respectively, with 22 bases between them. CDR1 is MDHEN and CDR2 is SYDVKM in the germline V gene. The CDR3 loop spans 18 amino acids. CDR3 nucleotides: TGTGCCAGCACTTGGAGAGGCTTAAGTAGGGTCTATAATTCACCCCTCCACTTT. Translated: CASTWRGLSRVYNSPLHF.

The V gene is TRBV11-2, the J gene TRBJ1-1; a possible D gene is TRBD1 (5 bases). Germline V CDR1 and CDR2: SGHAT, FQNNGV. The germline V and J ends were trimmed by 7 bases and 1 base, with 10 bases remaining between them. The CDR3 is 13 amino acids. In nucleotides, the CDR3 is TGTGCCAGCAACTGGGGACGGAACACTGAAGCTTTCTTT. Translating it yields CASNWGRNTEAFF. Full variable domain (missing parts from reference TRBV11-2 and TRBJ1-1): EAGVAQSPRYKIIEKRQSVAFWCNPISGHATLYWYQQILGQGPKLLIQFQNNGVVDDSQLPKDRFSAERLKGVDSTLKIQPAKLEDSAVYLCASNWGRNTEAFFGQGTRLTVV.

The chain is built from TRBV4-1 and TRBJ2-5; 13 bases are shared with TRBD2. J was trimmed by 2 bases and V by 0 bases; bases with no gene match: 6. The V gene's germline CDR1 is MGHRA and CDR2 YSYEKL. This CDR3 region has 18 residues. This chain's CDR3 is CASSQEIALAGGQETQYF. As DNA, the CDR3 is TGCGCCAGCAGCCAAGAAATAGCACTAGCGGGGGGGCAAGAGACCCAGTACTTC.

This chain uses TRBV19 with TRBJ2-1; TRBD2 aligns across 8 bases. Per germline, CDR1 LNHDA and CDR2 SQIVND (reference sequence). CDR3 length equals 15 residues. The V gene end was trimmed by 3 bases and the J gene end by 2 bases; junction bases not matched to a gene: 3. CDR3 in amino acids: CASSIRGGAYNEQFF. DNA of the CDR3: TGTGCCAGTAGTATTCGGGGGGGAGCCTACAATGAGCAGTTCTTC.

V usage is TRBV11-2 and J usage is TRBJ1-4; tentatively, D is TRBD1 (5 bases). Trimming took 5 bases from V and 3 from J, leaving 16 bases between them. The CDR3 covers 16 residues. Germline-derived CDR1 and CDR2 are SGHAT and FQNNGV. The CDR3 protein is CASSLSAGRPNEKLFF. The CDR3 DNA sequence: TGTGCCAGCAGCCTTAGCGCAGGGCGCCCTAATGAAAAACTGTTTTTT.

CDR3 bases: TGTGCCAGCTCACCAGGAAGCGCCTACGAGCAGTACTTC. It translates to CASSPGSAYEQYF. The J gene is TRBJ2-7, the V gene TRBV18, with D uncertain. Trimming cost V 2 bases and J 2 bases, with 7 bases left between them. The CDR3 contains 13 residues. Germline V gives CDR1 KGHSH, CDR2 LQKENI.

This clone was observed a few times. This chain links TRBV19 with TRBJ1-5; D is ambiguous. From germline, CDR1 is LNHDA and CDR2 SQIVND (reference sequence). V lost 1 base, J lost 6 bases, and 13 bases lay in between. The CDR3 runs to 15 residues. This CDR3 is CASSIVYSRGQPQHF. The CDR3 DNA reads TGTGCCAGTAGTATAGTTTACTCCCGGGGTCAGCCCCAGCATTTT. The full variable domain, rest sourced from reference TRBV19 and TRBJ1-5, is DGGITQSPKYLFRKEGQNVTLSCEQNLNHDAMYWYRQDPGQGLRLIYYSQIVNDFQKGDIAEGYSVSREKKESFPLTVTSAQKNPTAFYLCASSIVYSRGQPQHFGDGTRLSIL.